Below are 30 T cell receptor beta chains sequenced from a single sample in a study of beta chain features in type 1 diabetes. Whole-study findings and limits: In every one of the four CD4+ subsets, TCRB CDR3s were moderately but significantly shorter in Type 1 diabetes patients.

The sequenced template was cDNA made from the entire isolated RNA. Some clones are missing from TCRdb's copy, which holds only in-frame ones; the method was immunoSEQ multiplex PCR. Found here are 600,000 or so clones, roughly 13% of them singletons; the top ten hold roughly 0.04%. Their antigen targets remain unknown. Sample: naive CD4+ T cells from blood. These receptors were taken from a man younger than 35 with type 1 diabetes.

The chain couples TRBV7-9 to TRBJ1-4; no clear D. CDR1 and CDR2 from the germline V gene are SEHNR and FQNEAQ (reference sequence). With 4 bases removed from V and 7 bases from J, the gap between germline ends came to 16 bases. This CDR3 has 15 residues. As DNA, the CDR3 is TGTGCCAGCAGCTCCCCGGGAGGACGGACTGAAAAACTGTTTTTT. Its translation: CASSSPGGRTEKLFF.

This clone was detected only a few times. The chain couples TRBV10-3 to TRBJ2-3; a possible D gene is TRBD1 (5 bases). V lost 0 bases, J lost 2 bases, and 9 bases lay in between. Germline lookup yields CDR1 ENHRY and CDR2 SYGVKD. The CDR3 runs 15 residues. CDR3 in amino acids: CAISESGPYTDTQYF. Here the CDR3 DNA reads TGTGCCATCAGTGAGTCGGGGCCTTACACAGATACGCAGTATTTT.

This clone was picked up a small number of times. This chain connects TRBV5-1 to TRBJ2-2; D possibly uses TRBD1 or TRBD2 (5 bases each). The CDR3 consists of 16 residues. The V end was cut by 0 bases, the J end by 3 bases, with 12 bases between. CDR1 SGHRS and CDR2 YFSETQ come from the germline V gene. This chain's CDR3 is CASSLVGASYTGELFF. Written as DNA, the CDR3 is TGCGCCAGCAGCTTGGTCGGGGCCAGTTACACCGGGGAGCTGTTTTTT.

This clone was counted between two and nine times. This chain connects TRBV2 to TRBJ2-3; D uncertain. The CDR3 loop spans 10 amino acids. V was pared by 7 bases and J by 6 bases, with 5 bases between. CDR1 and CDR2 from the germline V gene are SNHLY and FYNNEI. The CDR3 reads CASNSDTQYF. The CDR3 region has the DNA TGTGCCAGCAACTCGGATACGCAGTATTTT. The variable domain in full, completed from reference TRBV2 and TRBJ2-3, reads EPEVTQTPSHQVTQMGQEVILRCVPISNHLYFYWYRQILGQKVEFLVSFYNNEISEKSEIFDDQFSVERPDGSNFTLKIRSTKLEDSAMYFCASNSDTQYFGPGTRLTVL.

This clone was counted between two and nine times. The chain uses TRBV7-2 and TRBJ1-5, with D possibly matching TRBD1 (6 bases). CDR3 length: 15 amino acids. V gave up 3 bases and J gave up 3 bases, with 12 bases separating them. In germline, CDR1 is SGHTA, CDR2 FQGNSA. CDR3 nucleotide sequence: TGTGCCAGCAGCTTCACGGGGGCTTACAATCAGCCCCAGCATTTT. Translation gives CASSFTGAYNQPQHF.

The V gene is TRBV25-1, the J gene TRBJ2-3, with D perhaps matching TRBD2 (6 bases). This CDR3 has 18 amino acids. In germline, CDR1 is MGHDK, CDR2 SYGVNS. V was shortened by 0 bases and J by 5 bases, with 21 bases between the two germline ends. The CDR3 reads CASSEYLSASASLDTQYF. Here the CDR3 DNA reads TGTGCCAGCAGTGAATATCTATCGGCTAGCGCAAGTTTAGATACGCAGTATTTT. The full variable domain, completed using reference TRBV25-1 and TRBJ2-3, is EADIYQTPRYLVIGTGKKITLECSQTMGHDKMYWYQQDPGMELHLIHYSYGVNSTEKGDLSSESTVSRIRTEHFPLTLESARPSHTSQYLCASSEYLSASASLDTQYFGPGTRLTVL.

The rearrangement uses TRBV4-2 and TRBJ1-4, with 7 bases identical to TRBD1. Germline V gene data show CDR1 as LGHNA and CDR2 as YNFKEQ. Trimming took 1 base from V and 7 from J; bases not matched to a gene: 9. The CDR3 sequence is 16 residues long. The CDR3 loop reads CASSQGPGTAGEKLFF. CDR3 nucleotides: TGTGCCAGCAGCCAAGGACCCGGGACAGCCGGTGAAAAACTGTTTTTT.

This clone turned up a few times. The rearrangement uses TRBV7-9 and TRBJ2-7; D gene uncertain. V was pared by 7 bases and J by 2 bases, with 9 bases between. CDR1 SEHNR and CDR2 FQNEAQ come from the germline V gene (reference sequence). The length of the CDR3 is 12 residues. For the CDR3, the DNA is TGTGCCAGCATCCCCCGGACCTACGAGCAGTACTTC. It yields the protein CASIPRTYEQYF.

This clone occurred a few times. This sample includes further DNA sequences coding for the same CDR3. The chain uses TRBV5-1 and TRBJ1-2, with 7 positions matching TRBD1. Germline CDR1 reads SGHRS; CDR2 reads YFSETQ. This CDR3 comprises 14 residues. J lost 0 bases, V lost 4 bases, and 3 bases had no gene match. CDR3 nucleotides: TGCGCCAGCAGCACCGGGACAGCTAACTATGGCTACACCTTC. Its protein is CASSTGTANYGYTF.

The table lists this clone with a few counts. In nucleotides, the CDR3 is TGTGCCAGCAGTGCGACAGGGGGCATGGGGGAGACCCAGTACTTC. This gives the protein CASSATGGMGETQYF. V usage is TRBV6-5 and J usage is TRBJ2-5; 10 positions match TRBD1. Germline V lookup: CDR1 MNHEY, CDR2 SVGAGI. The CDR3 is 15 amino acids. Germline trimming cut 5 bases from V and 5 bases from J; bases unmatched to any gene: 8.

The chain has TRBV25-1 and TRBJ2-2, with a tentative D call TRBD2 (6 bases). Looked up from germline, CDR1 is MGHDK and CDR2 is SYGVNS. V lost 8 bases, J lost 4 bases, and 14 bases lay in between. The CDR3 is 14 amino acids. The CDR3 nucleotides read TGTGCCAGCGTGGGGGGATCGGGCACCGGGGAGCTGTTTTTT. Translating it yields CASVGGSGTGELFF.

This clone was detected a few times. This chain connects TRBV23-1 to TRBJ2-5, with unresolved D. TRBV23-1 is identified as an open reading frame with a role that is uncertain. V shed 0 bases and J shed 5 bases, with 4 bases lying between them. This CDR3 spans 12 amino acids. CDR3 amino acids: CASSQSCETQYF. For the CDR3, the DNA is TGCGCCAGCAGTCAATCGTGCGAGACCCAGTACTTC.

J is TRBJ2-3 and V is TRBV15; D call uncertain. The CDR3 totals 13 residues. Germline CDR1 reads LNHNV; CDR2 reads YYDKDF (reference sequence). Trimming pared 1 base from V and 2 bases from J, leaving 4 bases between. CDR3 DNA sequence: TGTGCCACCAGCAGAGGTATCACAGATACGCAGTATTTT. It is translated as CATSRGITDTQYF.

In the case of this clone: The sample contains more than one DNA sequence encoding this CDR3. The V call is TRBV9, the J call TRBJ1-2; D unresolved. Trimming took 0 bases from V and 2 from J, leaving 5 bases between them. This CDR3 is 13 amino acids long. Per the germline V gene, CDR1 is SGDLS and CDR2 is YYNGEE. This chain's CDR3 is CASSVASNYGYTF. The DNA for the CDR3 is TGTGCCAGCAGCGTAGCCTCGAACTATGGCTACACCTTC.

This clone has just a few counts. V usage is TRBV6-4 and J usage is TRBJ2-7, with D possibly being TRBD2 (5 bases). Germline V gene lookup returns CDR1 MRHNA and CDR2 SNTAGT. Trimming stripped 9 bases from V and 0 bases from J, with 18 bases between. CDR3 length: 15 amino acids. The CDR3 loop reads CASPSGRRSSYEQYF. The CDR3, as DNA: TGTGCCAGTCCCAGTGGACGGAGGAGCTCCTACGAGCAGTACTTC.

In DNA form, the CDR3 reads TGTGCCTGGAGTGTAGGAGGTGGGACGGAGACCCAGTACTTC. It yields the protein CAWSVGGGTETQYF. The rearrangement joins TRBV30 to TRBJ2-5; the D gene could be TRBD1 or TRBD2 (5 bases each). Germline V CDR1 and CDR2: GTSNPN, SVGIG (reference sequence). The CDR3 totals 14 residues. Trimming shortened V by 0 bases and J by 5 bases, and 13 bases separated the two germline ends.

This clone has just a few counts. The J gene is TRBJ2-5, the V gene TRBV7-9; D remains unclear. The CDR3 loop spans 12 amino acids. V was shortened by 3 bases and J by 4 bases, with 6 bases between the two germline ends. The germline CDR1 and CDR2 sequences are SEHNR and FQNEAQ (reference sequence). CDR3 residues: CASSFEVETQYF. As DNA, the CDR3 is TGTGCCAGCAGCTTTGAGGTAGAGACCCAGTACTTC.

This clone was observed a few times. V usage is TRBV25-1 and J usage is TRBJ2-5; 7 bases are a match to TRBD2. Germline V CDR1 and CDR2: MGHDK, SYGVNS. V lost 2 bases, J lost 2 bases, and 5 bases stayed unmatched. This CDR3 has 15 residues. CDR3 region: CASSETGGGQETQYF. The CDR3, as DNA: TGTGCCAGCAGTGAAACGGGGGGAGGTCAAGAGACCCAGTACTTC.

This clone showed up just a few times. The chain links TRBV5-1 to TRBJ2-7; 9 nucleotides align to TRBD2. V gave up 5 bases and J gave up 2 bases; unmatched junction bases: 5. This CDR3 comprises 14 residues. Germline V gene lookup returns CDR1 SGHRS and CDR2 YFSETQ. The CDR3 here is CASSGSSGTYEQYF. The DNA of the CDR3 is TGCGCCAGCAGTGGGTCTAGCGGGACCTACGAGCAGTACTTC.

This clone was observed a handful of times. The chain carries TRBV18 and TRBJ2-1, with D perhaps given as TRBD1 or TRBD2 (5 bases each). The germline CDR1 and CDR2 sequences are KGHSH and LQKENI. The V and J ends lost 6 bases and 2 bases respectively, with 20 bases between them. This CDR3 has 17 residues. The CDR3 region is CASSPRDAGGPYNEQFF. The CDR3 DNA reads TGTGCCAGCTCCCCCCGGGACGCTGGTGGGCCCTACAATGAGCAGTTCTTC.

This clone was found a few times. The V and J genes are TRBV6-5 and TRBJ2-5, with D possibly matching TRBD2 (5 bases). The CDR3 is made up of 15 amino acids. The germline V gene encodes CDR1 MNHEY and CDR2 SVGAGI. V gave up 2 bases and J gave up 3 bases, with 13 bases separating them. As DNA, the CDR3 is TGTGCCAGCAGTTACACCGGGCCGAGGGAAGAGACCCAGTACTTC. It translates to CASSYTGPREETQYF.

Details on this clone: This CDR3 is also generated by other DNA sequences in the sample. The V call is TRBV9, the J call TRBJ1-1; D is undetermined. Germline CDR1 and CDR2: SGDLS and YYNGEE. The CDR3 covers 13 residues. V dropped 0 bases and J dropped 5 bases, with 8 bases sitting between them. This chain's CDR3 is CASSVEAGTEAFF. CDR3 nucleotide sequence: TGTGCCAGCAGCGTAGAGGCAGGAACTGAAGCTTTCTTT.

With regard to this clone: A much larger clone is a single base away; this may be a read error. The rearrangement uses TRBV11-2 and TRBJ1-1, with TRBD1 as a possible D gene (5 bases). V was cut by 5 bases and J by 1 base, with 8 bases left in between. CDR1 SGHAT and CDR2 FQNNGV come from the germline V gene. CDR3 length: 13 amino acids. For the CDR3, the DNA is TGTGCCAGCAGCCTCGGACAGAACACTGAAGCTTTCTTT. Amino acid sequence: CASSLGQNTEAFF.

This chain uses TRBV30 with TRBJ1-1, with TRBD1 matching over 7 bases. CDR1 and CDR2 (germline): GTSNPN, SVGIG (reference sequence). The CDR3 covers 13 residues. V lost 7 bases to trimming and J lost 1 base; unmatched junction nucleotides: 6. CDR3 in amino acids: CAYTTGRNTEAFF. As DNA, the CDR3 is TGTGCCTACACGACAGGGAGGAACACTGAAGCTTTCTTT.

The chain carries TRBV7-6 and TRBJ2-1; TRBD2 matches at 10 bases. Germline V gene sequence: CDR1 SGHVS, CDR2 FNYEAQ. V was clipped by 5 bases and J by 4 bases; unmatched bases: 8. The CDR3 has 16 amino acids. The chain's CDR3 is CASSLRGAGGYNEQFF. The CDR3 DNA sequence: TGTGCCAGCAGCCTTCGTGGAGCGGGAGGGTACAATGAGCAGTTCTTC.

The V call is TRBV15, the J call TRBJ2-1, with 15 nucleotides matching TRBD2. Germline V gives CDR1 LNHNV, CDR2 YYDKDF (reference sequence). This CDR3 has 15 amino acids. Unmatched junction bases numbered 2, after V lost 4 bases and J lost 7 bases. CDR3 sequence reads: CATSTGLAGGNEQFF. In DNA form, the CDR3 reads TGTGCCACCAGCACTGGACTAGCGGGGGGGAATGAGCAGTTCTTC.

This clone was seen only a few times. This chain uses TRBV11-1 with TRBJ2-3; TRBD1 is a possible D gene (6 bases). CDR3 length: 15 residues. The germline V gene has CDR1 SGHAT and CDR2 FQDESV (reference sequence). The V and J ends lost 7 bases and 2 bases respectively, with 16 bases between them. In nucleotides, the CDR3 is TGTGCCAGCATCAAGAAGGGACACCACACAGATACGCAGTATTTT. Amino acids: CASIKKGHHTDTQYF.

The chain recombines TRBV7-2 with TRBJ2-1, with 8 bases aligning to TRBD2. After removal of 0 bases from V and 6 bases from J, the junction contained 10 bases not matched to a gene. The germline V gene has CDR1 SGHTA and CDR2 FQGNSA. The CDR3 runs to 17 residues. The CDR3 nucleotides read TGTGCCAGCAGCTTAGCCCCACTAGCGGACTCCCTCAATGAGCAGTTCTTC. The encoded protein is CASSLAPLADSLNEQFF.

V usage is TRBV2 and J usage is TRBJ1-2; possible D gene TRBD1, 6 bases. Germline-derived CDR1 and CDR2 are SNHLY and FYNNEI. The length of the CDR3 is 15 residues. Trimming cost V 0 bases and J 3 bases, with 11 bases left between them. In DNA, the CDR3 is TGTGCCAGCAGTGAAGCAAGGACAGCTTACTATGGCTACACCTTC. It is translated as CASSEARTAYYGYTF. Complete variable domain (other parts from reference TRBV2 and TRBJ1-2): EPEVTQTPSHQVTQMGQEVILRCVPISNHLYFYWYRQILGQKVEFLVSFYNNEISEKSEIFDDQFSVERPDGSNFTLKIRSTKLEDSAMYFCASSEARTAYYGYTFGSGTRLTVV.

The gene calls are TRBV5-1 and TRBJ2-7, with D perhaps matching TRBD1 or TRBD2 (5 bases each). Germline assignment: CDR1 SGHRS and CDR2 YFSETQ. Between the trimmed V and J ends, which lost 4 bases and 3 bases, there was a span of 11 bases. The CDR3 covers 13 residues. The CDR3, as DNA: TGCGCCAGCAGCGTCGGGACGGACTACGAGCAGTACTTC. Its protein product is CASSVGTDYEQYF.